This TCR beta chain was identified during a study of blood T cell repertoires in COVID-19. This clone was picked up a small number of times. Measured with immunoSEQ multiplex PCR; TCRdb has only the in-frame clones, and not every one. The table shows 87,000 or so clones, with 65% to 90% occurring only once. Trimming removed 8 bases from V and 0 bases from J, with 20 bases in between. CDR3 length: 17 amino acids. Germline values: CDR1 SEHNR, CDR2 FQNEAQ (reference sequence). The rearrangement links TRBV7-9 to TRBJ1-3; the D gene is possibly TRBD1 (6 bases). Sequencing input: peripheral blood. This clonotype originated in an elderly woman with active or convalescent COVID-19. In DNA form, the CDR3 reads TGTGCCAGCTCAGGGGCCGGGACGCGAAGCTCTGGAAACACCATATATTTT. Its protein is CASSGAGTRSSGNTIYF.